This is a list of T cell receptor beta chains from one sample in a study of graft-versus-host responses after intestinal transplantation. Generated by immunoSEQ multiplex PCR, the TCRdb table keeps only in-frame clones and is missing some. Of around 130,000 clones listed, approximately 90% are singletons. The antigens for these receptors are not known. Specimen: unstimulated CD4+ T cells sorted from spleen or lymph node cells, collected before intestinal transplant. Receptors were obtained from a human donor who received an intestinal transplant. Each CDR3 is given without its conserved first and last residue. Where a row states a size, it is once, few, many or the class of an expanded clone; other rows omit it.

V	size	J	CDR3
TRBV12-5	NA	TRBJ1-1	ASGLLPGNAEAF
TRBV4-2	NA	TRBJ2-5	ASSQGKGQETQY
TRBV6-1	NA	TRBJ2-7	ASSMTTPSYEQY
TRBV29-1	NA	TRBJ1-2	SVEAGTGQGGGYT
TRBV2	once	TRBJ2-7	ASRVVEQY
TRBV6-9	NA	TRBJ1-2	AGQLGYT
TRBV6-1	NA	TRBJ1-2	ASSEAGANYGYT
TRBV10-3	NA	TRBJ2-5	AISDPGLSNQETQY
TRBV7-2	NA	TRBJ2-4	ASSWGSRDIQY
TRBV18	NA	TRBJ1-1	ASSPQGGDTEAF
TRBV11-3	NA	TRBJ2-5	ASSPGLKETQY
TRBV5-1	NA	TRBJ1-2	ASSPKTGNTNYGYT